This T cell receptor (beta chain) was identified during a study of blood T cell repertoires in COVID-19. CDR1 is WNHNN and CDR2 is SYGVQD in the germline V gene (reference sequence). The CDR3 spans 16 residues. Trimming took off 0 bases at V and 2 bases at J, with 12 bases between the two ends. Assay used: immunoSEQ multiplex PCR; TCRdb lists only in-frame clones, some missing. The data show approximately 50,000 clones, with approximately 85% seen just once and 6.5% held by the top ten. The clonotype originates from a man aged 60-69 years with acute or convalescent COVID-19. The sequenced sample was peripheral blood. The chain has TRBV10-1 and TRBJ2-3; D is possibly TRBD1 (5 bases). CDR3 in amino acids: CASSESPGKNTDTQYF. The CDR3, as DNA: TGCGCCAGCAGTGAGTCGCCAGGGAAGAACACAGATACGCAGTATTTT.